These 24 T cell receptor beta chains share one sample of origin, sequenced in a study of blood T cell repertoires in COVID-19. Profiled with immunoSEQ multiplex PCR; TCRdb holds only in-frame clones, not every one. The table includes roughly 80,000 clones, more than 85% detected once. The sequenced material came from peripheral blood. All receptors derive from a man aged 50-59 years with COVID-19, enrolled during active disease.

On this clone: Relative to the germline gene, one junction end is altered; a read error may explain this. CDR3: CASSQGSLGLGLF. The CDR3 nucleotides are TGTGCCAGCAGCCAAGGGTCGCTGGGACTAGGGCTCTTC. The chain is built from TRBV3-1 (or the pseudogene TRBV3-2) and TRBJ2-1; 8 positions match TRBD2. CDR3 length: 13 residues. Germline CDR1 reads LGHDT; CDR2 reads YNNKEL (reference sequence).

This chain joins TRBV18 and TRBJ1-1, with a tentative D call TRBD1 (5 bases). Germline V lookup: CDR1 KGHSH, CDR2 LQKENI. The CDR3 sequence is 17 residues long. The V end lost 2 bases, the J end lost 0 bases, and 16 bases lay between the germline ends. The CDR3 bases are TGTGCCAGCTCACCAGGTTTGCCAGGGCTCATGAACACTGAAGCTTTCTTT. Residues: CASSPGLPGLMNTEAFF.

The rearrangement links TRBV4-3 to TRBJ1-1, with D tentatively TRBD1 (5 bases). The CDR3 runs 14 residues. Germline V gene sequence: CDR1 LGHNA, CDR2 YSLEER. V was trimmed by 0 bases and J by 9 bases, leaving 14 bases between them. The CDR3 region is CASSQETGDSQAFF. The CDR3 nucleotides are TGCGCCAGCAGCCAAGAAACGGGGGACTCTCAAGCTTTCTTT.

CDR3 sequence: CASSLSGRAGIEQFF. In DNA form, the CDR3 reads TGTGCCAGCAGTCTGAGCGGGAGGGCCGGTATAGAGCAGTTCTTC. The rearrangement links TRBV7-2 to TRBJ2-1, with TRBD2 identical over 10 bases. CDR3 length equals 15 residues. Germline CDR1 reads SGHTA; CDR2 reads FQGNSA. Trimming removed 6 bases from V and 10 bases from J; junction bases left unmatched: 12.

The J gene is TRBJ1-1, the V gene TRBV6-6; maybe TRBD1 (5 bases). The CDR3 has 16 amino acids. Trimming pared 0 bases from V and 5 bases from J, leaving 16 bases between. From germline, CDR1 is MNHNY and CDR2 SVGAGI (reference sequence). CDR3 sequence (DNA): TGTGCCAGCAGTTACTCGGGGGGGAGGGAGGGGACTGAAGCTTTCTTT. Protein product: CASSYSGGREGTEAFF.

The rearrangement uses TRBV5-7 and TRBJ2-7; 8 bases agree with TRBD2. TRBV5-7 counts as an open reading frame of uncertain function. The junction had 7 bases not matched to a gene; V was cut back by 5 bases and J by 0 bases. This CDR3 is built from 15 residues. CDR3 DNA sequence: TGTGCCAGCAGTCAAGCGGGGGCAAGCTCCTACGAGCAGTACTTC. Its protein is CASSQAGASSYEQYF.

V is TRBV7-9 and J is TRBJ2-1; TRBD2 matches 8 bases. This CDR3 spans 15 amino acids. Germline lookup yields CDR1 SEHNR and CDR2 FQNEAQ (reference sequence). With 3 bases clipped from V and 3 bases from J, the junction kept 4 bases outside the gene matches. This chain's CDR3 is CASSFSSGFYNEQFF. CDR3 coding DNA: TGTGCCAGCAGCTTCTCTAGCGGGTTCTACAATGAGCAGTTCTTC. The full variable domain, completed using reference TRBV7-9 and TRBJ2-1, is DTGVSQNPRHKITKRGQNVTFRCDPISEHNRLYWYRQTLGQGPEFLTYFQNEAQLEKSRLLSDRFSAERPKGSFSTLEIQRTEQGDSAMYLCASSFSSGFYNEQFFGPGTRLTVL.

The chain joins TRBV6-6 to TRBJ2-3, with 8 nucleotides matching TRBD2. Germline V gene lookup returns CDR1 MNHNY and CDR2 SVGAGI (reference sequence). Trimming cost V 7 bases and J 2 bases; bases outside gene matches: 8. The CDR3 runs to 15 residues. The CDR3 sequence: CASTGTSGTTDTQYF. DNA of the CDR3: TGTGCCAGCACTGGAACTAGCGGTACCACAGATACGCAGTATTTT.

The V and J genes are TRBV15 and TRBJ2-7; weak D call: TRBD1 (5 bases). Germline CDR1 reads LNHNV; CDR2 reads YYDKDF (reference sequence). Trimming left V 4 bases short and J 1 base short, with 11 bases between. CDR3 length equals 14 residues. CDR3 sequence: CATSKGKGSYEQYV. Here the CDR3 DNA reads TGTGCCACCAGCAAGGGAAAGGGGTCCTACGAGCAGTACGTC.

This clone was detected a few times. The chain employs TRBV15 and TRBJ2-1; 10 bases line up with TRBD1. CDR1 is LNHNV and CDR2 is YYDKDF in the germline V gene (reference sequence). V shed 0 bases, J shed 4 bases, and the junction held 3 bases outside the gene matches. The CDR3 covers 16 residues. CDR3 residues: CATSRDGQGVYNEQFF. The CDR3 DNA reads as TGTGCCACCAGCAGAGATGGACAGGGGGTATACAATGAGCAGTTCTTC.

The rearrangement uses TRBV10-2 and TRBJ1-4; D not resolved. Germline V CDR1 and CDR2: WSHSY, SAAADI. V lost 4 bases to trimming and J lost 2 bases, with 14 bases between them. The CDR3 is made up of 16 amino acids. CDR3 region: CASSVNAGGTNEKLFF. The CDR3 DNA sequence: TGCGCCAGCAGTGTTAATGCGGGAGGGACTAATGAAAAACTGTTTTTT.

For the CDR3, the DNA is TGTGCCAGCAGTTTGGACAGGGGTGGGGGCGGCTACACCTTC. It yields the protein CASSLDRGGGGYTF. The rearrangement joins TRBV28 to TRBJ1-2, with 9 bases matching TRBD1. V shed 3 bases, J shed 8 bases, and the junction held 7 bases outside the gene matches. The CDR3 is 14 amino acids. The V gene's germline CDR1 is MDHEN and CDR2 SYDVKM.

This clone occurred once. This chain connects TRBV5-6 to TRBJ2-7; 9 nucleotides agree with TRBD1. The germline V gene has CDR1 SGHDT and CDR2 YYEEEE. The ends lost 3 bases at V and 2 bases at J; junction bases unmatched: 6. The CDR3 loop spans 15 amino acids. The CDR3 here is CASSSPGTGPYEQYV. The CDR3, as DNA: TGTGCCAGCAGCTCACCCGGGACAGGGCCCTACGAGCAGTACGTC.

This chain links TRBV29-1 with TRBJ2-3, with 8 positions matching TRBD1. V lost 8 bases and J lost 4; bases outside the gene matches: 5. Germline V gene sequence: CDR1 SQVTM, CDR2 ANQGSEA. This CDR3 has 12 residues. In nucleotides, the CDR3 is TGCAGCACCCGGACAGGGCCAGATACGCAGTATTTT. Its protein product is CSTRTGPDTQYF.

This clone appeared a single time. The chain uses TRBV7-6 and TRBJ1-4; D not resolved. The CDR3 is 13 amino acids. Germline V gene data show CDR1 as SGHVS and CDR2 as FNYEAQ. V was shortened by 1 base and J by 7 bases, with 7 bases between the two germline ends. This CDR3 is CASSLGESEKLFF. The CDR3 coding sequence is TGTGCCAGCAGCTTAGGGGAGAGTGAAAAACTGTTTTTT.

The chain joins TRBV12-3 or TRBV12-4 to TRBJ2-7; D uncertain. This CDR3 has 13 amino acids. Deletions cut 0 bases from V and 4 bases from J, with 7 bases between. This CDR3 reads CASSLAKEYEQYF. The CDR3 nucleotides read TGTGCCAGCAGTTTAGCGAAAGAGTACGAGCAGTACTTC.

This chain links TRBV3-1 (or the pseudogene TRBV3-2) with TRBJ1-4; D possibly corresponds to TRBD1 (5 bases). The CDR3 has 13 amino acids. Trimming pared 1 base from V and 14 bases from J, leaving 14 bases between. The germline V gene encodes CDR1 LGHDT and CDR2 YNNKEL (reference sequence). The CDR3 nucleotides read TGTGCCAGCAGCCAAGCCGTTCAGGGTTACCTGTTTTTT. Protein sequence: CASSQAVQGYLFF.

This clone was detected a few times. The chain combines TRBV6-6 with TRBJ2-1, with a weak D call TRBD2 (6 bases). The CDR3 spans 14 residues. V was cut by 6 bases and J by 5 bases, with 14 bases left in between. Per the germline V gene, CDR1 is MNHNY and CDR2 is SVGAGI (reference sequence). As DNA, the CDR3 is TGTGCCAGCAGGCCCGGGGGTAGGGACAATGAGCAGTTCTTC. The encoded protein is CASRPGGRDNEQFF.

Only one count was recorded for this clone. The gene calls are TRBV5-1 and TRBJ1-1; D not certain. Germline assignment: CDR1 SGHRS and CDR2 YFSETQ. The CDR3 contains 14 residues. V lost 0 bases, J lost 2 bases, and 8 bases lay in between. CDR3 nucleotides: TGCGCCAGCAGCTTGGACCAAGCAAACACTGAAGCTTTCTTT. Amino acid sequence: CASSLDQANTEAFF.

The chain employs TRBV24-1 and TRBJ2-5; 9 nucleotides line up with TRBD2. The germline V gene has CDR1 KGHDR and CDR2 SFDVKD. The CDR3 has 15 residues. V was clipped by 4 bases and J by 4 bases; unmatched bases: 6. This CDR3 is CATSEREGSGETQYF. CDR3 coding DNA: TGTGCCACCAGTGAGCGGGAGGGCAGCGGAGAGACCCAGTACTTC.

The chain combines TRBV7-9 with TRBJ2-3; tentatively, D is TRBD1 (5 bases). Germline-derived CDR1 and CDR2 are SEHNR and FQNEAQ (reference sequence). V lost 2 bases and J lost 0, with 6 bases in between. This CDR3 is built from 14 residues. The chain's CDR3 is CASSLRGSTDTQYF. The CDR3 DNA sequence: TGTGCCAGCAGCTTAAGGGGAAGCACAGATACGCAGTATTTT.

This chain joins TRBV28 and TRBJ2-1, with 7 bases aligning to TRBD2. From germline, CDR1 is MDHEN and CDR2 SYDVKM. The CDR3 totals 16 residues. J was trimmed by 6 bases and V by 4 bases; bases with no gene match: 12. CDR3 protein: CASSSSGGGSFNEQFF. DNA for the CDR3: TGTGCCAGCAGTTCCTCGGGGGGAGGGTCTTTCAATGAGCAGTTCTTC.

J is TRBJ1-5 and V is TRBV28, with a weak D call TRBD1 (6 bases). CDR1 and CDR2 from the germline V gene are MDHEN and SYDVKM. The CDR3 runs to 16 residues. The ends were cut back, 3 bases at V and 3 bases at J, with 15 bases in the middle. The CDR3 DNA sequence: TGTGCCAGCAGTTTTGGGGGGGGCCCTACCAATCAGCCCCAGCATTTT. Its protein product is CASSFGGGPTNQPQHF.

This chain uses TRBV7-9 with TRBJ2-1, with 7 bases lining up with TRBD2. The CDR3 contains 13 residues. The trim removed 3 bases at V and 8 bases at J, leaving 4 bases unmatched. The germline V gene encodes CDR1 SEHNR and CDR2 FQNEAQ (reference sequence). CDR3 in DNA: TGTGCCAGCAGCTTTGGGGGGAGGGATGAGCAGTTCTTC. It codes for CASSFGGRDEQFF.